This is a list of T cell receptor beta chains from one sample in a study of cytomegalovirus exposure and HLA in healthy donors. The repertoire was sequenced with immunoSEQ multiplex PCR; TCRdb's copy has only in-frame clones and lacks some. The sample gives roughly 150,000 clones, approximately 80% of which show up once; approximately 4% is in the top ten. What was sequenced was PBMCs. All receptors come from a male donor in good health and CMV-seronegative. Both conserved end residues are part of each CDR3. A D gene is named only where the DNA matches it firmly. Expanded clones get a size class; other rows say once, few or many, or leave the size out.

cdr3_nt	cdr3_aa	d_call	v_call	j_call	clone_size
TGTGCCACGAGGGGACAGGGGGCTTACGAGCAGTACTTC	CATRGQGAYEQYF	TRBD1	TRBV19	TRBJ2-7	-
TGTTCCAGCGATCCAGAGGGCAATGAGCAGTTCTTC	CSSDPEGNEQFF	-	TRBV7-9	TRBJ2-1	-
TGTGCCAGCAGTTACTCGACTAGCGCCGAGCAGTACTTC	CASSYSTSAEQYF	TRBD2	TRBV6-6	TRBJ2-7	-
TGTGCCATCGGACCCCTCGGGGACAGGGCCTATGGCTACACCTTC	CAIGPLGDRAYGYTF	TRBD1	TRBV10-3	TRBJ1-2	once
TGCGCCAGCAGCCAAGACCAACTAGCGGGGGGACTCACAGATACGCAGTATTTT	CASSQDQLAGGLTDTQYF	TRBD2	TRBV4-1	TRBJ2-3	-
TGTGCCAGCAGCGAACCAAGACAGGGAAGAACCTACGAGCAGTACTTC	CASSEPRQGRTYEQYF	TRBD1	TRBV13	TRBJ2-7	once
TGTGCCAGCAGCCTCTCCGATAATTCACCCCTCCACTTT	CASSLSDNSPLHF	-	TRBV11-2	TRBJ1-6	-
TGTGCTAGTGGTTTGGACCGGGACAGGGCCAACAATGAGCAGTTCTTC	CASGLDRDRANNEQFF	TRBD1	TRBV12-5	TRBJ2-1	-
TGTGCCAGCATCCTGGGGAGGCTAGCCCCCTACGAGCAGTACTTC	CASILGRLAPYEQYF	-	TRBV6-1	TRBJ2-7	-
TGTGCCAGTAGTATGGCGGGGGGCCCGAATGAGCAGTTCTTC	CASSMAGGPNEQFF	TRBD2	TRBV19	TRBJ2-1	-
TGTGCCAGCAGCCCCAGGGGGATGTCCTATAATTCACCCCTCCACTTT	CASSPRGMSYNSPLHF	TRBD1	TRBV5-6	TRBJ1-6	-
TGTGCCAGCAGCCTAGGGCGGGGCTCCTACGAGCAGTACTTC	CASSLGRGSYEQYF	-	TRBV7-6	TRBJ2-7	-
TGTGCCAGCAGCACAGCGGGAGCGAGGTGGGCCTACAATGAGCAGTTCTTC	CASSTAGARWAYNEQFF	TRBD2	TRBV7-3	TRBJ2-1	few
TGCGCCAGCAGTGAGTCCGGGACAGCCTACAATGAGCAGTTCTTC	CASSESGTAYNEQFF	TRBD1	TRBV10-1	TRBJ2-1	-
TGTGCCAGTAGTATCCACGACTGGGGGGATGAAAAACTGTTTTTT	CASSIHDWGDEKLFF	-	TRBV19	TRBJ1-4	few
TGTGCCAGCACCCGGACAGGGGGGTACGAGCAGTACTTC	CASTRTGGYEQYF	TRBD1	TRBV28	TRBJ2-7	-
TGTGCCACTTCACCGGGGAGAGATACGCAGTATTTT	CATSPGRDTQYF	-	TRBV7-9	TRBJ2-3	-
TGTGCCAGCAGTCCTGACAGGGTGGTTGGATACGAGCAGTACTTC	CASSPDRVVGYEQYF	TRBD1	TRBV27	TRBJ2-7	-